The next 32 T cell receptor beta chains were all read from a single sample in a study of vaccination and CD4 T cells after COVID-19. Treatment here: roughly ten-day PBMC culture with coronavirus spike peptide pools or control peptides (ViraFEST assay). Sequencing of the DNA from cultured CD4+ T cells was carried out with the Oncomine TCR Beta short-read assay. A single record per CDR3 protein comes from TCRdb applying MiXCR to the PCR reads. The table includes roughly 10,000 distinct CDR3 sequences, less than 75% detected once. For these TCRs, the target antigens are not known. Input material: CD4+ T cells from blood, cultured in vitro. The source of these receptors is a human donor who had recovered from COVID-19.

The chain has TRBV19 and TRBJ1-5, with D tentatively TRBD1 (6 bases). Germline V CDR1 and CDR2: LNHDA, SQIVND (reference sequence). This CDR3 has 13 residues. V was trimmed by 5 bases and J by 5 bases, leaving 10 bases between them. The CDR3 protein is CASSARTDQPQHF. CDR3 coding DNA: TGTGCCAGTAGTGCGAGGACAGATCAGCCCCAGCATTTT. Variable domain in full (rest from reference TRBV19 and TRBJ1-5): DGGITQSPKYLFRKEGQNVTLSCEQNLNHDAMYWYRQDPGQGLRLIYYSQIVNDFQKGDIAEGYSVSREKKESFPLTVTSAQKNPTAFYLCASSARTDQPQHFGDGTRLSIL.

About this clonotype itself: No conserved phenylalanine or tryptophan is present at the end of the CDR3, so a read error is the likely explanation. The chain links TRBV2 to TRBJ1-2, with 12 positions matching TRBD1. CDR1 SNHLY and CDR2 FYNNEI come from the germline V gene. This CDR3 is built from 14 residues. V shed 8 bases and J 6 bases; nucleotides not matched to a gene: 7. For the CDR3, the DNA is TGTGCCAGCGAGGGACAGGGGGCTACCGATGGCTACACCCTC. Translating gives CASEGQGATDGYTL.

The genes are TRBV14 and TRBJ2-2; D call uncertain. The length of the CDR3 is 14 residues. Trimming stripped 1 base from V and 3 bases from J, with 6 bases between. Germline V gives CDR1 SGHDN, CDR2 FVKESK. The CDR3 coding sequence is TGTGCCAGCAGCCAAGTGACTGACACCGGGGAGCTGTTTTTT. Residues: CASSQVTDTGELFF. Supplemented by reference TRBV14 and TRBJ2-2, the full variable domain reads EAGVTQFPSHSVIEKGQTVTLRCDPISGHDNLYWYRRVMGKEIKFLLHFVKESKQDESGMPNNRFLAERTGGTYSTLKVQPAELEDSGVYFCASSQVTDTGELFFGEGSRLTVL.

This chain links TRBV28 with TRBJ1-5, with D possibly TRBD1 on 5 matching bases. Trimming took 2 bases from V and 4 from J, leaving 9 bases between them. The CDR3 has 14 amino acids. CDR1 MDHEN and CDR2 SYDVKM come from the germline V gene. CDR3 sequence (DNA): TGTGCCAGCAGTTTAACCGACAGAAATCAGCCCCAGCATTTT. Translation gives CASSLTDRNQPQHF.

This sequence joins TRBV19 and TRBJ2-7, with D perhaps TRBD2 (5 bases). This CDR3 is 13 amino acids long. V was shortened by 5 bases and J by 5 bases, with 13 bases between the two germline ends. Looked up from germline, CDR1 is LNHDA and CDR2 is SQIVND (reference sequence). The CDR3 sequence: CASSSGVRDEQYF. In DNA, the CDR3 is TGTGCCAGTAGTTCCGGGGTTAGGGACGAGCAGTACTTC.

This clonotype turned up a few times. The chain combines TRBV7-2 with TRBJ1-1; a weak D match, TRBD1 (6 bases). With 1 base removed from V and 1 base from J, the gap between germline ends came to 13 bases. Germline CDR1 SGHTA, CDR2 FQGNSA. The CDR3 consists of 16 residues. CDR3 sequence reads: CASSLGTVVENTEAFF. The CDR3 bases are TGTGCCAGCAGCTTAGGGACAGTGGTGGAGAACACTGAAGCTTTCTTT.

This clonotype occurred a few times. The genes are TRBV28 and TRBJ2-2; D assignment may be TRBD1 or TRBD2 (5 bases each). Trimming shortened V by 5 bases and J by 6 bases, and 10 bases separated the two germline ends. Germline CDR1 and CDR2: MDHEN and SYDVKM. The CDR3 has 13 residues. DNA of the CDR3: TGTGCCAGCAGTCGGGACGATTCCGGGGAGCTGTTTTTT. As protein: CASSRDDSGELFF.

This clonotype was observed a handful of times. This chain connects TRBV6-2 or TRBV6-3 to TRBJ1-2, with 8 bases identical to TRBD1. V gave up 6 bases and J gave up 9 bases; unmatched junction bases: 18. Looked up from germline, CDR1 is MNHEY and CDR2 is SVGEGT. The CDR3 spans 16 residues. This CDR3 reads CASRIGGTGRLFRYTF. The DNA for the CDR3 is TGTGCCAGCAGAATCGGGGGGACAGGTCGACTATTTCGCTACACCTTC.

The chain carries TRBV20-1 and TRBJ1-1; TRBD1 is a possible D gene (6 bases). From germline, CDR1 is DFQATT and CDR2 SNEGSKA (reference sequence). CDR3 length equals 10 residues. The V and J ends lost 6 bases and 7 bases respectively, with 9 bases between them. The CDR3 sequence: CSAADSEAFF. CDR3 nucleotides: TGCAGTGCGGCGGACAGTGAAGCTTTCTTT.

V gene TRBV7-2 combines with J gene TRBJ2-7; tentative D call: TRBD2 (7 bases). V lost 0 bases and J 5 bases, leaving 17 bases between the germline ends. The CDR3 loop spans 16 amino acids. The germline gives CDR1 SGHTA, CDR2 FQGNSA. The CDR3 DNA reads TGTGCCAGCAGCTTAGCTTCGGGGGGCCGAAGGAACGAGCAGTACTTC. Its protein is CASSLASGGRRNEQYF.

The count of this clonotype is one. V is TRBV4-1 and J is TRBJ2-7; TRBD1 might be the D (5 bases). The V gene lost 5 bases and the J gene lost 5 bases, with 28 bases spanning the gap. Germline loops: CDR1 MGHRA, CDR2 YSYEKL. The CDR3 is 18 residues long. The CDR3 region is CASSKTAGQQGRAHEQYF. Here the CDR3 DNA reads TGCGCCAGCAGCAAAACAGCAGGCCAGCAAGGCAGGGCACACGAGCAGTACTTC.

V and J are TRBV6-1 and TRBJ1-5, with a tentative D call TRBD1 (5 bases). Germline V gene data show CDR1 as MNHNS and CDR2 as SASEGT. This CDR3 has 16 amino acids. V lost 6 bases and J lost 1, with 16 bases in between. The CDR3 loop is CASSPGGRTSNQPQHF. In nucleotides, the CDR3 is TGTGCCAGCAGCCCCGGGGGGAGGACGAGCAATCAGCCCCAGCATTTT.

Only a few counts were recorded for this clonotype. This sequence joins TRBV20-1 and TRBJ2-3, with 12 bases aligning to TRBD2. The J segment lost 5 bases and the V segment lost 3 bases, leaving 15 bases of the junction unmatched. CDR3 length: 18 residues. The V gene's germline CDR1 is DFQATT and CDR2 SNEGSKA (reference sequence). The CDR3 nucleotides are TGCAGTGCTAGCTCCCAGCTAGTGACTAGCGGGAGACAAGATACGCAGTATTTT. Translation: CSASSQLVTSGRQDTQYF.

V gene TRBV6-1 combines with J gene TRBJ2-4; 9 nucleotides align to TRBD1. The length of the CDR3 is 16 residues. The germline V gene has CDR1 MNHNS and CDR2 SASEGT. The ends lost 6 bases at V and 3 bases at J; junction bases unmatched: 9. Here the CDR3 reads CASRTRTGVDKNIQYF. CDR3 coding DNA: TGTGCCAGCAGAACCCGGACAGGGGTCGACAAAAACATTCAGTACTTC.

This clonotype was seen only a few times. The genes are TRBV7-2 and TRBJ2-7; D is unclear. CDR3 length: 14 residues. V lost 1 base and J lost 1, with 8 bases in between. Per the germline V gene, CDR1 is SGHTA and CDR2 is FQGNSA. The CDR3 here is CASSLEVGSYEQYF. CDR3 DNA: TGTGCCAGCAGCTTAGAAGTAGGGTCCTACGAGCAGTACTTC.

This clonotype turned up a few times. The chain carries TRBV6-4 and TRBJ2-1; 10 positions agree with TRBD2. Germline values: CDR1 MRHNA, CDR2 SNTAGT. The CDR3 is 15 residues long. Trimming at V came to 4 bases and at J to 7 bases, leaving 7 bases not matched to a gene. In DNA form, the CDR3 reads TGTGCCAGCAGTGCCTATCTAGCGGGGGCAAATGAGCAGTTCTTC. It translates to CASSAYLAGANEQFF.

This clonotype was seen only a few times. The chain uses TRBV7-2 and TRBJ2-5; 12 bases fit TRBD2. Germline CDR1 and CDR2: SGHTA and FQGNSA. The CDR3 contains 16 residues. The V and J ends lost 4 bases and 2 bases, in that order; junction bases with no gene match: 5. The CDR3 reads CASSSRTSGKQETQYF. CDR3 coding DNA: TGTGCCAGCAGCTCCAGGACTAGCGGGAAACAAGAGACCCAGTACTTC.

This rearrangement joins TRBV5-1 to TRBJ1-5, with TRBD1 matching over 9 bases. V was pared by 4 bases and J by 4 bases, with 6 bases of the junction left unmatched. The CDR3 length is 15 residues. The V gene's germline CDR1 is SGHRS and CDR2 YFSETQ. CDR3 amino acids: CASSTTGGRNQPQHF. The CDR3 DNA is TGCGCCAGCAGCACGACAGGGGGAAGGAATCAGCCCCAGCATTTT. The full variable domain, in which reference TRBV5-1 and TRBJ1-5 provide the parts outside the CDR3, is KAGVTQTPRYLIKTRGQQVTLSCSPISGHRSVSWYQQTPGQGLQFLFEYFSETQRNKGNFPGRFSGRQFSNSRSEMNVSTLELGDSALYLCASSTTGGRNQPQHFGDGTRLSIL.

The chain employs TRBV6-5 and TRBJ1-2, with D tentatively TRBD1 (6 bases). V was cut by 3 bases and J by 7 bases, with 12 bases left in between. CDR1 MNHEY and CDR2 SVGAGI come from the germline V gene. This CDR3 is 13 amino acids long. CDR3 sequence: CASSYEGRGGYTF. CDR3 bases: TGTGCCAGCAGTTATGAGGGCAGGGGTGGCTACACCTTC.

This clonotype was seen more than once but under ten times. The V and J genes are TRBV6-1 and TRBJ1-6; D remains unclear. Germline CDR1 MNHNS, CDR2 SASEGT. Trimming cost V 4 bases and J 6 bases, with 13 bases left between them. CDR3 length equals 15 residues. CDR3 nucleotides: TGTGCCAGCAGTGTGGAGGGAGGATTTAATTCACCCCTCCACTTT. Protein sequence: CASSVEGGFNSPLHF.

J is TRBJ1-1 and V is TRBV11-1, with D possibly TRBD1 on 5 matching bases. This CDR3 is built from 15 residues. CDR1 is SGHAT and CDR2 is FQDESV in the germline V gene (reference sequence). The V gene lost 4 bases and the J gene lost 4 bases, with 16 bases spanning the gap. DNA of the CDR3: TGTGCCAGCAGCTCCAGCGGGCTGGGACCCACTGAAGCTTTCTTT. This codes for CASSSSGLGPTEAFF. The full variable domain, with the rest looked up from reference TRBV11-1 and TRBJ1-1, is EAEVAQSPRYKITEKSQAVAFWCDPISGHATLYWYRQILGQGPELLVQFQDESVVDDSQLPKDRFSAERLKGVDSTLKIQPAELGDSAMYLCASSSSGLGPTEAFFGQGTRLTVV.

The chain combines TRBV29-1 with TRBJ2-5; 7 nucleotides line up with TRBD1. This CDR3 is 13 amino acids long. After removal of 7 bases from V and 2 bases from J, the junction contained 7 bases not matched to a gene. Per germline, CDR1 SQVTM and CDR2 ANQGSEA. CDR3 DNA: TGCAGCGCAGATCAGGGGGTTCAAGAGACCCAGTACTTC. The encoded protein is CSADQGVQETQYF. The whole variable domain, filled in from reference TRBV29-1 and TRBJ2-5, reads SAVISQKPSRDICQRGTSLTIQCQVDSQVTMMFWYRQQPGQSLTLIATANQGSEATYESGFVIDKFPISRPNLTFSTLTVSNMSPEDSSIYLCSADQGVQETQYFGPGTRLLVL.

This clonotype showed up just once. The chain couples TRBV7-3 to TRBJ1-1; D is ambiguous. V lost 2 bases and J 6 bases, leaving 10 bases between the germline ends. The germline gives CDR1 SGHTA, CDR2 FQGTGA. The CDR3 totals 13 residues. Here the CDR3 DNA reads TGTGCCAGCAGCTTAGATGTACCCTCTGAAGCTTTCTTT. Amino acids: CASSLDVPSEAFF.

This clonotype was detected a few times. The CDR3 protein is CASSLAGLSTDTQYF. In DNA form, the CDR3 reads TGTGCCAGCAGCTTAGCCGGACTAAGCACAGATACGCAGTATTTT. V gene TRBV7-2 combines with J gene TRBJ2-3, with D perhaps TRBD2 (6 bases). This CDR3 contains 15 residues. V was trimmed by 0 bases and J by 0 bases, leaving 7 bases between them. CDR1 is SGHTA, CDR2 FQGNSA, per germline.

V gene TRBV27 combines with J gene TRBJ2-7; D is unclear. Germline loops: CDR1 MNHEY, CDR2 SMNVEV (reference sequence). Trimming pared 2 bases from V and 2 bases from J, leaving 13 bases between. This CDR3 has 15 amino acids. CDR3: CASSLQRKSTYEQYF. In DNA form, the CDR3 reads TGTGCCAGCAGTTTACAACGGAAGAGCACCTACGAGCAGTACTTC.

In its sample, this clonotype was seen a few times. The rearrangement uses TRBV11-2 and TRBJ1-1; 8 bases line up with TRBD1. CDR1 and CDR2 (germline): SGHAT, FQNNGV. CDR3 length: 14 residues. The J segment lost 4 bases and the V segment lost 1 base, leaving 2 bases of the junction unmatched. As DNA, the CDR3 is TGTGCCAGCAGCTTAGGGCAGGGGGCCACTGAAGCTTTCTTT. Translating it yields CASSLGQGATEAFF.

Only one count was recorded for this clonotype. This sequence joins TRBV27 and TRBJ1-2, with D possibly TRBD1 on 5 matching bases. The V end was cut by 4 bases, the J end by 5 bases, with 20 bases between. Germline CDR1 is MNHEY and CDR2 is SMNVEV (reference sequence). The CDR3 is 16 residues long. CDR3 sequence: CASSSVFLREGYGYTF. In DNA form, the CDR3 reads TGTGCCAGCAGTTCAGTATTCCTCAGGGAAGGGTATGGCTACACCTTC.

This clonotype was seen a handful of times. The chain has TRBV20-1 and TRBJ1-1; D is ambiguous. The CDR3 has 11 amino acids. The V and J ends lost 6 bases and 4 bases respectively, with 9 bases between them. CDR1 and CDR2 (germline): DFQATT, SNEGSKA (reference sequence). Written as DNA, the CDR3 is TGCAGTGCGATAATGGGCACTGAAGCTTTCTTT. This sequence encodes CSAIMGTEAFF.

The V gene is TRBV2, the J gene TRBJ2-7; maybe TRBD2 (6 bases). This CDR3 spans 12 amino acids. V lost 8 bases and J 2 bases, leaving 10 bases between the germline ends. The germline CDR1 and CDR2 sequences are SNHLY and FYNNEI. Written as DNA, the CDR3 is TGTGCCAGCGCCGGGGGTCCCTACGAGCAGTACTTC. The encoded protein is CASAGGPYEQYF.

The chain joins TRBV11-3 to TRBJ2-5; unclear D gene. From germline, CDR1 is SGHNT and CDR2 YENEEA. Trimming pared 1 base from V and 5 bases from J, leaving 11 bases between. This CDR3 contains 14 residues. The CDR3 loop is CASSLASGSETQYF. In nucleotides, the CDR3 is TGTGCCAGCAGCTTAGCATCCGGGTCCGAGACCCAGTACTTC.

J is TRBJ1-2 and V is TRBV7-2; a possible D gene is TRBD1 (6 bases). Trimming pared 5 bases from V and 4 bases from J, leaving 17 bases between. This CDR3 comprises 15 residues. The V gene's germline CDR1 is SGHTA and CDR2 FQGNSA. CDR3 sequence (DNA): TGTGCCAGCAGCCCACAGGGTACCCACACCTATGGCTACACCTTC. It translates to CASSPQGTHTYGYTF.

This sequence joins TRBV5-1 and TRBJ2-5; 13 nucleotides align to TRBD2. From germline, CDR1 is SGHRS and CDR2 YFSETQ. The CDR3 is 15 amino acids. The ends lost 5 bases at V and 3 bases at J; junction bases unmatched: 4. CDR3 loop: CASSSGTSGKETQYF. CDR3 sequence (DNA): TGCGCCAGCAGTTCCGGGACTAGCGGGAAAGAGACCCAGTACTTC.